The clone carrying this TCR beta chain was detected a few times. The antigen remains unidentified. Germline V gives CDR1 SGHKS, CDR2 YYEKEE (reference sequence). V was clipped by 1 base and J by 1 base, with 20 bases between them. This CDR3 is 18 amino acids long. The record originates from a study of T cells after yellow fever vaccination. Study at large: Fractions with few cells were prepared using SMART-Seq v4 Ultra Low Input.

The TCR cDNA carried a universal primer site and UMIs from 5'RACE template switching. One entry per CDR3 protein results from TCRdb running MiXCR on the 5' RACE reads. The table shows 250,000 to 350,000 distinct CDR3 sequences, with approximately 4% occurring only once. Points from the study as a whole: Among primary-vaccination clones, most reappeared after the booster, at roughly 95% for CD4 and 88% for CD8. Weaker overall, the secondary response nonetheless peaked faster (day 5 versus 15).

The source was PBMCs, collected 15 days after the yellow fever booster vaccination. The sequence was obtained from a man between 18 and 29 years old who received the YFV17D yellow fever vaccine. The V gene is TRBV5-5, the J gene TRBJ1-1; D not certain. The CDR3, as DNA: TGTGCCAGCAGCTTGTGGGCAGGATCCTTGATAGGGAACACTGAAGCTTTCTTT. Its protein is CASSLWAGSLIGNTEAFF.